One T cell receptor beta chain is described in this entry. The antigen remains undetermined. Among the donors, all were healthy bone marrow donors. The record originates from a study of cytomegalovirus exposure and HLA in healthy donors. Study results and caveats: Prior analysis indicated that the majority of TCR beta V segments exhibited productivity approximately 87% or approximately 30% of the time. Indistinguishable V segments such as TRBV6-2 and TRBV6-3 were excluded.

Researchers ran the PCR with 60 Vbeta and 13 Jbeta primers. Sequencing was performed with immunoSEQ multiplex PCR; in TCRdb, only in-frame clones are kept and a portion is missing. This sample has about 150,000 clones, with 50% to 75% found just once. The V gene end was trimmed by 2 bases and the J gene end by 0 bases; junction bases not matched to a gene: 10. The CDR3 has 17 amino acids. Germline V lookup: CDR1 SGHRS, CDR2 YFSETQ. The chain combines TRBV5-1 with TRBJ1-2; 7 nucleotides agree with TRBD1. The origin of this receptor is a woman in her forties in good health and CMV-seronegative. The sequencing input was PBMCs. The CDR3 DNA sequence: TGCGCCAGCAGCTTAAATAGGGGACAGCAATCTAACTATGGCTACACCTTC. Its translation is CASSLNRGQQSNYGYTF.